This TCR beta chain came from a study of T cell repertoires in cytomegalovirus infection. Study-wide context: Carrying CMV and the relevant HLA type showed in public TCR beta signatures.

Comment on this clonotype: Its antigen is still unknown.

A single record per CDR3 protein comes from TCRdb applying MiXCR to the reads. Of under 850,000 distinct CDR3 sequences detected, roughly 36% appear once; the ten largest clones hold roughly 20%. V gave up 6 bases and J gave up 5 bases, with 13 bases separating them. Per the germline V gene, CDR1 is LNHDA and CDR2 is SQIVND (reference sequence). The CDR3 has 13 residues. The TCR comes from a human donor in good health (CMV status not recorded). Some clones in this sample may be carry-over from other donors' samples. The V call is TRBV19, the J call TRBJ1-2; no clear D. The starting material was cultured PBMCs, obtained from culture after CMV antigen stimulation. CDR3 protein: CASSQVGIYGYTF. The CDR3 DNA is TGTGCCAGTAGCCAGGTCGGGATATATGGCTACACCTTC. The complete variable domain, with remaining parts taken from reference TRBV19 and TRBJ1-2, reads DGGITQSPKYLFRKEGQNVTLSCEQNLNHDAMYWYRQDPGQGLRLIYYSQIVNDFQKGDIAEGYSVSREKKESFPLTVTSAQKNPTAFYLCASSQVGIYGYTFGSGTRLTVV.